The present T cell receptor beta chain was sequenced within a study of graft-versus-host responses after intestinal transplantation. Regarding the study as a whole: Some GvH clones appeared in ileal mucosa or blood before recipient bone marrow.

Only in-frame clones appear in the TCRdb table, and some are missing; sequencing was by immunoSEQ multiplex PCR. The table includes 4,000 or so clones, around 32% detected once. CFSE-labeled responder cells (200,000) were plated with 200,000 irradiated, violet-dye-labeled stimulator cells. Proliferating CFSE-low CD3+CD4+ and CD3+CD8+ responders were sorted after the reaction. This TCR derives from a human patient who was an organ donor for intestinal transplantation. Here the sequenced sample was alloreactive CD4+ T cells from a mixed lymphocyte reaction culture, taken before transplantation. Noted subset: CFSE-low proliferating T cells sorted from approximately 6-day pre-transplant mixed lymphocyte reaction (GvH or HvG direction).

Here the CDR3 reads CASNARGSDYGYTF. The CDR3 DNA is TGTGCCAGTAACGCCCGGGGATCCGACTATGGCTACACCTTC. The chain employs TRBV6-5 and TRBJ1-2; no definite D call. CDR1 and CDR2 from the germline V gene are MNHEY and SVGAGI. The CDR3 has 14 residues. V was pared by 9 bases and J by 3 bases, with 17 bases between.